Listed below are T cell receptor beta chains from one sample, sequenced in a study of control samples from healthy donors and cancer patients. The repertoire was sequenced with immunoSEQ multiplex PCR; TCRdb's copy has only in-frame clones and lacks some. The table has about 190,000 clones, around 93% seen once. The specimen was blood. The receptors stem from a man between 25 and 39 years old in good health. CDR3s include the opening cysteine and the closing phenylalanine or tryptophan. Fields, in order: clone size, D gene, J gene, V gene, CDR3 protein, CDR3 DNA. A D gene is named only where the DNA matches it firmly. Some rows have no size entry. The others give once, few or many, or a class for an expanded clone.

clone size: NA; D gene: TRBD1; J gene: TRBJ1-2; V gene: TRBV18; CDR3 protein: CASSRTGDGYTF; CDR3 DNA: TGTGCCAGCTCCCGGACAGGGGATGGCTACACCTTC
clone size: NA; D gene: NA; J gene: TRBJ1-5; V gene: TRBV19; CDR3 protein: CASSIAGIGQPQHF; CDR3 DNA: TGTGCCAGTAGTATAGCGGGGATAGGACAGCCCCAGCATTTT
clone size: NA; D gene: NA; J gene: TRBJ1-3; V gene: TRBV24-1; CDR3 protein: CATSDSARERDTIYF; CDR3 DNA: TGTGCCACCAGTGATTCCGCCCGTGAAAGGGACACCATATATTTT
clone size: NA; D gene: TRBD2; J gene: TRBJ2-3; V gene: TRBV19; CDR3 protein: CATAQGEGRRSTDTQYF; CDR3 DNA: TGTGCCACCGCGCAAGGGGAGGGCCGACGATCCACAGATACGCAGTATTTT
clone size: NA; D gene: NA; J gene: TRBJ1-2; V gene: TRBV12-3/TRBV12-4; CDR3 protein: CASSPQSYGYTF; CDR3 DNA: TGTGCCAGCAGCCCTCAAAGCTATGGCTACACCTTC
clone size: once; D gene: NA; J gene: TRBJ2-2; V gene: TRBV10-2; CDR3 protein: CASSEQSSGELFF; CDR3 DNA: TGCGCCAGCAGTGAGCAAAGTTCCGGGGAGCTGTTTTTT
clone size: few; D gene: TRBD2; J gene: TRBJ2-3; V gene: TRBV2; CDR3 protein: CASSIAGDTDTQYF; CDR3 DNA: TGTGCCAGCAGTATAGCGGGGGACACAGATACGCAGTATTTT
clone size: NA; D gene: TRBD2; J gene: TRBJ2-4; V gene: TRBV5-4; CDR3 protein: CASSLAGGTKNIQYF; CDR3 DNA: TGTGCCAGCAGCTTAGCGGGGGGAACCAAAAACATTCAGTACTTC
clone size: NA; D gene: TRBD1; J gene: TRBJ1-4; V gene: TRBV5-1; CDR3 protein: CASSPGTGTTNEKLFF; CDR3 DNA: TGCGCCAGCAGCCCCGGGACAGGAACAACTAATGAAAAACTGTTTTTT
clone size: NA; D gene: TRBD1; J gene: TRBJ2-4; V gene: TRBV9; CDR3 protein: CASRKTGEAKNIQYF; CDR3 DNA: TGTGCCAGCAGAAAGACAGGGGAGGCCAAAAACATTCAGTACTTC
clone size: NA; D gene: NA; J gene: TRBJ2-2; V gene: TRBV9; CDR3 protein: CASSATALGGTGELFF; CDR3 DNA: TGTGCCAGCAGCGCGACTGCCCTCGGGGGTACCGGGGAGCTGTTTTTT
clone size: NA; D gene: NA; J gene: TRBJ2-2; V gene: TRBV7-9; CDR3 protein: CASSSGTAYTGELFF; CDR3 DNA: TGTGCCAGCAGCTCCGGAACAGCTTACACCGGGGAGCTGTTTTTT
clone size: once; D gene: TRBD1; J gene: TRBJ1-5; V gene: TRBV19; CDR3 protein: CASSGTGGNQPQHF; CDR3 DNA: TGTGCCAGTAGTGGGACAGGGGGCAATCAGCCCCAGCATTTT
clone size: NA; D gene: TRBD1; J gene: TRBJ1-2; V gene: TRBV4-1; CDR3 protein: CASSLGLQGDYGYTF; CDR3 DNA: TGCGCCAGCAGCCTAGGATTACAGGGGGACTATGGCTACACCTTC
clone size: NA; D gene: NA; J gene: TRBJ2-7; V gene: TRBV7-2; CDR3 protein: CASSFSYEQYF; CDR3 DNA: TGTGCCAGCAGCTTCTCCTACGAGCAGTACTTC
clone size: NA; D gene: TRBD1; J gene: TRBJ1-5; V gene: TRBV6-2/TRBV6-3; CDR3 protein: CASSPDSQGGIYSNQPQHF; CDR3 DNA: TGTGCCAGCAGCCCCGACAGCCAGGGGGGTATCTATAGCAATCAGCCCCAGCATTTT
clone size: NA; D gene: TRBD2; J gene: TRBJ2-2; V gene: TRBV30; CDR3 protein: CAWSVPPRLAGGRLTGELFF; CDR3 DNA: TGTGCCTGGAGTGTACCCCCGCGACTAGCGGGGGGTCGCCTCACCGGGGAGCTGTTTTTT
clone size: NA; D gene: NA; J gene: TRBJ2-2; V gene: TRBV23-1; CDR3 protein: CASSQSKLSGELFF; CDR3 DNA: TGCGCCAGCAGTCAATCCAAGTTGTCCGGGGAGCTGTTTTTT
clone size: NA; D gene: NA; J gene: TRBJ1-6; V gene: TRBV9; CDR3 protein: CASSVGVTNSPLHF; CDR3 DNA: TGTGCCAGCAGCGTAGGGGTCACTAATTCACCCCTCCACTTT
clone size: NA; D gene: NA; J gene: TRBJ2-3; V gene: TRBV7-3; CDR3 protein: CASSLIPGAATDTQYF; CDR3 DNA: TGTGCCAGCAGCTTAATCCCAGGGGCTGCCACAGATACGCAGTATTTT
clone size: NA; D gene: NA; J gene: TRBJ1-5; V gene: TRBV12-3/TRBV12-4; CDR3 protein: CASSPSLRAQHF; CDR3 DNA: TGTGCCAGCAGCCCATCTTTGAGGGCCCAGCATTTT
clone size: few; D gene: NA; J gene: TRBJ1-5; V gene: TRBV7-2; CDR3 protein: CASSAHGGNQPQHF; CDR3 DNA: TGTGCCAGCAGCGCCCACGGGGGCAATCAGCCCCAGCATTTT
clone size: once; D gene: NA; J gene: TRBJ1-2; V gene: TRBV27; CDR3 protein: CATGGGGVPSSYTF; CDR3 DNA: TGTGCCACCGGAGGGGGTGGAGTCCCCAGTAGCTACACCTTC
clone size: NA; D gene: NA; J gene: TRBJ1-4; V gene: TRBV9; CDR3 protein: CASSGERTGKLFF; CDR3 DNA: TGTGCCAGCAGCGGAGAACGGACGGGAAAACTGTTTTTT
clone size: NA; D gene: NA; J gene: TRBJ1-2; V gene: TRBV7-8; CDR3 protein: CASSLRRYYGYTF; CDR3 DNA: TGTGCCAGCAGCTTACGACGGTACTATGGCTACACCTTC
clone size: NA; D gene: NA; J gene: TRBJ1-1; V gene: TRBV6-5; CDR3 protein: CASSTGNTEAFF; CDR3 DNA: TGTGCCAGCTCGACAGGGAACACTGAAGCTTTCTTT
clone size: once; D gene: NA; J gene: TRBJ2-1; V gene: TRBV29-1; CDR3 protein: CSVGGYNEQFF; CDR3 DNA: TGCAGCGTTGGAGGCTACAATGAGCAGTTCTTC
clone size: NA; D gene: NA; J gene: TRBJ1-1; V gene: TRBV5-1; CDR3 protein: CASSQTTRNTEAFF; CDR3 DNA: TGCGCCAGCAGCCAAACGACAAGGAACACTGAAGCTTTCTTT
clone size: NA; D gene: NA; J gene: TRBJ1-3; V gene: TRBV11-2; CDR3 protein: CASSLGGDSGNTIYF; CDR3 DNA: TGTGCCAGCAGCTTGGGGGGGGACTCTGGAAACACCATATATTTT
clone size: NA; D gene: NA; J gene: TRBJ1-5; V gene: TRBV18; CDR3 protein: CASSTTIGNQPQHF; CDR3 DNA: TGTGCCAGCTCGACCACCATTGGGAATCAGCCCCAGCATTTT
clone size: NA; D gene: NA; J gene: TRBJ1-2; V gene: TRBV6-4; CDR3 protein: CASRTGGINYGYTF; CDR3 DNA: TGTGCCAGCAGGACGGGCGGAATTAACTATGGCTACACCTTC
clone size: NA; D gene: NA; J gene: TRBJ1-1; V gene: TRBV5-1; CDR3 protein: CASSPGQNTEAFF; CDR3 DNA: TGCGCCAGCAGCCCCGGACAGAACACTGAAGCTTTCTTT
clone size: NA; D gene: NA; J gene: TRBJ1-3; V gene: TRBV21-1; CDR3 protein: CASSKRSPVGGGDTIYF; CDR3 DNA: TGTGCCAGCAGCAAAAGAAGTCCCGTGGGAGGGGGGGACACCATATATTTT
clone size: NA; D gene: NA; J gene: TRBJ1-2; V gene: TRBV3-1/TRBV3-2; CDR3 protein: CAVGGRSWYGYTF; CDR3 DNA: TGTGCCGTGGGAGGCAGGTCATGGTATGGCTACACCTTC
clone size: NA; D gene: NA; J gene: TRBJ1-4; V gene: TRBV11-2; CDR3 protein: CASSLLDLTADEKLFF; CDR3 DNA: TGTGCCAGCAGCTTATTGGATCTAACAGCGGATGAAAAACTGTTTTTT
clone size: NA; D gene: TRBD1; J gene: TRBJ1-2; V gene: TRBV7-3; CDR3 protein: CASSLTPDRAYGYTF; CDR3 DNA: TGTGCCAGCAGCTTAACGCCAGACAGGGCGTATGGCTACACCTTC
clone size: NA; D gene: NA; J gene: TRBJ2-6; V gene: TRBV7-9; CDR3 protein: CASSGLGANVLTF; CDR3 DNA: TGTGCCAGCAGCGGTCTTGGGGCCAACGTCCTGACTTTC
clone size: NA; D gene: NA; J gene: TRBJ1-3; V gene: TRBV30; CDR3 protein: CAWSGQTASGNTIYF; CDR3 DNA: TGTGCCTGGAGTGGTCAGACAGCCTCTGGAAACACCATATATTTT
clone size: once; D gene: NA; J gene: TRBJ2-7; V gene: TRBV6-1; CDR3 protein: CASSERALGRYEQYF; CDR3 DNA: TGTGCCAGCAGTGAAAGGGCCTTAGGGAGATACGAGCAGTACTTC
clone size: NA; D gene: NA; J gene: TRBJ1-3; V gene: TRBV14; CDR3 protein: CASSQTGNTIYF; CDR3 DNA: TGTGCCAGCAGCCAGACTGGAAACACCATATATTTT